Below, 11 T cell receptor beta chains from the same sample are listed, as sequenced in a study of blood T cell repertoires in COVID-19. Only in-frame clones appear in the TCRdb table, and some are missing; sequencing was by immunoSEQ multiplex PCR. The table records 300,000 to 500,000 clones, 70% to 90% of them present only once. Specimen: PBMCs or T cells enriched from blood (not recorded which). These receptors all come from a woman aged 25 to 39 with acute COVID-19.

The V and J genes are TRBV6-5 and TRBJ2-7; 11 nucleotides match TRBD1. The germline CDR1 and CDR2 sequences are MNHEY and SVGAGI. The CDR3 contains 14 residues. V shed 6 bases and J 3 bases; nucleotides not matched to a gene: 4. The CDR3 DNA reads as TGTGCCAGCAGAAGGGGACAGGGGGGCTACGAGCAGTACTTC. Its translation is CASRRGQGGYEQYF.

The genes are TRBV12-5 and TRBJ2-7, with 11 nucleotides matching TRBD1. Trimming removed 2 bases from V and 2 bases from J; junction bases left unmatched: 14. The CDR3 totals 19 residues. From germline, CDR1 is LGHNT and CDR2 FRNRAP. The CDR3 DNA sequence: TGTGCTAGTGGTTTGCCCCTTACACCGGGACAGGGGGACGCCTACGAGCAGTACTTC. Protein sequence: CASGLPLTPGQGDAYEQYF.

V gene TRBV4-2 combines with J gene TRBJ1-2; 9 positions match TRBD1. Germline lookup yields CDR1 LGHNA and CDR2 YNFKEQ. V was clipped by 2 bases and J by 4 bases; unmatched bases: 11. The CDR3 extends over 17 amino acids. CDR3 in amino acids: CASSQNSGDRAAYGYTF. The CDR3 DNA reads TGTGCCAGCAGCCAAAATTCCGGGGACAGGGCAGCCTATGGCTACACCTTC.

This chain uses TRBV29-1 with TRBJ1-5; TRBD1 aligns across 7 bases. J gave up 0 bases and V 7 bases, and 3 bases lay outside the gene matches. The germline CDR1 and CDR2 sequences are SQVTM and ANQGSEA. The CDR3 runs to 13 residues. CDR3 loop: CSAGQSSNQPQHF. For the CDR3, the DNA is TGCAGCGCGGGACAGAGTAGCAATCAGCCCCAGCATTTT.

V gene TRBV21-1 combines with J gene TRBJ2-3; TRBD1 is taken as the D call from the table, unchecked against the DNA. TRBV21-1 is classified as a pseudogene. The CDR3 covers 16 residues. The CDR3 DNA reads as TGTGCCAGCAGCAAAGCGGGACAGGGGGCGGTAGATACGCAGTATTTT. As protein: CASSKAGQGAVDTQYF.

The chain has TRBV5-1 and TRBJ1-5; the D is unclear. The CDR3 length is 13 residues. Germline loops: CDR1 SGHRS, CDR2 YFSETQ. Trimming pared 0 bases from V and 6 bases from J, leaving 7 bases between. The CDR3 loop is CASSLDVGQPQHF. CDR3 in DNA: TGCGCCAGCAGCTTGGATGTCGGTCAGCCCCAGCATTTT.

In DNA form, the CDR3 reads TGTGCCAGCAGCATCGGGACAACCCGTGAAGCTTTCTTT. Translating it yields CASSIGTTREAFF. The chain combines TRBV25-1 with TRBJ1-1, with D tentatively TRBD1 (6 bases). Germline CDR1 reads MGHDK; CDR2 reads SYGVNS. V gave up 6 bases and J gave up 7 bases, with 15 bases separating them. This CDR3 spans 13 amino acids.

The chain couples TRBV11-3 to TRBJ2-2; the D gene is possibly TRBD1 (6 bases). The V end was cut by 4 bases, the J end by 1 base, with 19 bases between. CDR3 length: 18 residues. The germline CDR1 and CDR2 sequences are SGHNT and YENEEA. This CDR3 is CASSSTTNRDKNTGELFF. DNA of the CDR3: TGTGCCAGCAGCTCGACAACCAACCGGGACAAGAACACCGGGGAGCTGTTTTTT.

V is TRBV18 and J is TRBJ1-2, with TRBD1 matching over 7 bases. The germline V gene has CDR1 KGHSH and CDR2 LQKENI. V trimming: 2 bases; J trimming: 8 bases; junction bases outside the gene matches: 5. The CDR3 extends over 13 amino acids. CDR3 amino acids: CASSPEGARGYTF. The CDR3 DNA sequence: TGTGCCAGCTCACCAGAGGGGGCGCGGGGCTACACCTTC.

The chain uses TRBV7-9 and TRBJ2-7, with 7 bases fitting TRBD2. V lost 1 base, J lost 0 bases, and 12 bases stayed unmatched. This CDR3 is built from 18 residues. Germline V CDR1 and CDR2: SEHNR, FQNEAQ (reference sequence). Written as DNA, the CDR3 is TGTGCCAGCAGCTTAGTTATGGCGGGGGAACGAAGCTCCTACGAGCAGTACTTC. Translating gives CASSLVMAGERSSYEQYF.

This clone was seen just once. The CDR3 is CSVPTNEGTGRSPPHYGYTF. In DNA form, the CDR3 reads TGCAGCGTTCCGACGAACGAGGGGACCGGGAGATCTCCCCCCCACTATGGCTACACCTTC. The V gene is TRBV29-1, the J gene TRBJ1-2; TRBD1 might be the D (5 bases). In germline, CDR1 is SQVTM, CDR2 ANQGSEA. This CDR3 has 20 amino acids. V was shortened by 5 bases and J by 3 bases, with 34 bases between the two germline ends.